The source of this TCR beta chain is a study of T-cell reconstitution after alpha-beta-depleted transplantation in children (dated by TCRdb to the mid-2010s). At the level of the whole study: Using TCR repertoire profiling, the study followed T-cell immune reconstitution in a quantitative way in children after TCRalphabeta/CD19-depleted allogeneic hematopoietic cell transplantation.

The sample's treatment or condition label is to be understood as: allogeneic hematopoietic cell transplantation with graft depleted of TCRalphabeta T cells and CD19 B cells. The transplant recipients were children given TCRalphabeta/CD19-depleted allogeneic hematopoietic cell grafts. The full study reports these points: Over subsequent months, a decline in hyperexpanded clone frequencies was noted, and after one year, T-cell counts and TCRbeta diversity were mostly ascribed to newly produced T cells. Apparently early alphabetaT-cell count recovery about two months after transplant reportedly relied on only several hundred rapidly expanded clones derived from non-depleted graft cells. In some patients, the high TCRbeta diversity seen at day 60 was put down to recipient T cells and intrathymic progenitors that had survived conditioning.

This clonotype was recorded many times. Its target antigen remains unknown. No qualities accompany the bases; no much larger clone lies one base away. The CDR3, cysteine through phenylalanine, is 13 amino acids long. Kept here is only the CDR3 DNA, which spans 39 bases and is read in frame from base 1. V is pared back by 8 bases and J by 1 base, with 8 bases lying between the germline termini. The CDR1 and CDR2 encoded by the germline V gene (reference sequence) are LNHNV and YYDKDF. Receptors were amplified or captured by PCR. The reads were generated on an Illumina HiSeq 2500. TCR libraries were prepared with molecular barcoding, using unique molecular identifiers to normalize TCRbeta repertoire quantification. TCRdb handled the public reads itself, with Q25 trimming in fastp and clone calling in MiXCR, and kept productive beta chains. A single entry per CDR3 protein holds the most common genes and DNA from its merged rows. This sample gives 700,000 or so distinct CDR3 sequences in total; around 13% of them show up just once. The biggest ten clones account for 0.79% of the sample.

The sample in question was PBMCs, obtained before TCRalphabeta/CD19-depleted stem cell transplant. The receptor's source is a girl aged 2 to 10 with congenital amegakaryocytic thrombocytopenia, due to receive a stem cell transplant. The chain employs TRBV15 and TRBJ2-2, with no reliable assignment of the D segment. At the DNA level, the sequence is TGTGCCACCGAAAGACTGAACACCGGGGAGCTGTTTTTT. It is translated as CATERLNTGELFF.